The sample holds a few counts of the clone carrying this TCR beta chain. What it binds is not known. Germline V gene sequence: CDR1 SQVTM, CDR2 ANQGSEA. The CDR3 has 13 residues. V gave up 5 bases and J gave up 2 bases, with 13 bases separating them. A single record per CDR3 protein comes from TCRdb applying MiXCR to the RT-PCR reads. The repertoire includes about 780,000 distinct CDR3 sequences, about a fifth of them detected once, and roughly a tenth sits in the top ten. The record originates from a study of response to subunit inactivated influenza vaccine. Regarding the study as a whole: Only a handful of new T cells, the authors suggested, are recruited with each seasonal influenza vaccination.

The sample here was PBMCs from blood, taken about 5 days after vaccination. The genes are TRBV29-1 and TRBJ2-7; D perhaps matches TRBD2 (6 bases). The source is a man between 50 and 59 years old who received an inactivated influenza vaccine. The CDR3 sequence is CSVQSGGTYEQYF. In nucleotides, the CDR3 is TGCAGCGTTCAATCCGGGGGTACCTACGAGCAGTACTTC.